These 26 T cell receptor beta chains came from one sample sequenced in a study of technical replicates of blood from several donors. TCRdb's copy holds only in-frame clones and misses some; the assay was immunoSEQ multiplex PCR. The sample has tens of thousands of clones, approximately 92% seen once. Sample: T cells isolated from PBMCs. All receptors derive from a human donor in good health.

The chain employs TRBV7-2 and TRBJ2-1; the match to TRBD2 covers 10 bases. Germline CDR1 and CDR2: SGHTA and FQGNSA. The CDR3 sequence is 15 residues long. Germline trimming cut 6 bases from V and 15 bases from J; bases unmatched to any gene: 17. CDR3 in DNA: TGTGCCAGCAGTTCAAAAAAACGGTCTAGCGGGAGTAGGTTCTTC. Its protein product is CASSSKKRSSGSRFF.

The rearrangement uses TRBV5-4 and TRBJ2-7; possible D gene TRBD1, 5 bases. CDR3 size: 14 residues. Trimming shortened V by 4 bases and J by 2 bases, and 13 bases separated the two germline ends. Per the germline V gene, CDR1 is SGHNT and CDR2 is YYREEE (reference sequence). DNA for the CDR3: TGTGCCAGCAGCAATAGGGGCAGGACCTACGAGCAGTACTTC. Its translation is CASSNRGRTYEQYF.

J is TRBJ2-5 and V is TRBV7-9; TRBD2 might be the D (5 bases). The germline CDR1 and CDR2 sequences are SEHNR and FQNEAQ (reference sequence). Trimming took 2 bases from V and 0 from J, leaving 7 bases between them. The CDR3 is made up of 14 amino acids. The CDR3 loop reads CASSLLDYQETQYF. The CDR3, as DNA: TGTGCCAGCAGCTTACTGGACTACCAAGAGACCCAGTACTTC. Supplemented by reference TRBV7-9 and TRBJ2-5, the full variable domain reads DTGVSQNPRHKITKRGQNVTFRCDPISEHNRLYWYRQTLGQGPEFLTYFQNEAQLEKSRLLSDRFSAERPKGSFSTLEIQRTEQGDSAMYLCASSLLDYQETQYFGPGTRLLVL.

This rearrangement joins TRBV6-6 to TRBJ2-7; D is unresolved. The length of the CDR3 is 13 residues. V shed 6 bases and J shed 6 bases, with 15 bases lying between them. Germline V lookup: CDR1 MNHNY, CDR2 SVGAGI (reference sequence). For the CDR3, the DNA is TGTGCCAGCAGCCTAGTGGAGCAGCTCGAGCAGTACTTC. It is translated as CASSLVEQLEQYF.

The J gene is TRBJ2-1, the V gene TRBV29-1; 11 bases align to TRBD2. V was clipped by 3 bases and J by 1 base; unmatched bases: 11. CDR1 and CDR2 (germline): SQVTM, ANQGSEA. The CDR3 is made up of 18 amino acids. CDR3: CSVEGGLAGGLSYNEQFF. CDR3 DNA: TGCAGCGTTGAGGGGGGGCTAGCGGGAGGATTATCCTACAATGAGCAGTTCTTC.

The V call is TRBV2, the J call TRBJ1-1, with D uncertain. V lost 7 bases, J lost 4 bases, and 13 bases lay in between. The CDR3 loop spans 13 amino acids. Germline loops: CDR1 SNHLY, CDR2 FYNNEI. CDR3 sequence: CASTGQLSTEAFF. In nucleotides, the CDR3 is TGTGCCAGCACTGGGCAGCTGAGCACTGAAGCTTTCTTT.

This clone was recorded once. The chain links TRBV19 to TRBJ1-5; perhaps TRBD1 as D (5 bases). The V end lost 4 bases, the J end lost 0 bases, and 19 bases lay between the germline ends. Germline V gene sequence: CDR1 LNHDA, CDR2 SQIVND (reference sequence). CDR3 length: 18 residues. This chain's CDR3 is CASSTTNIPGLSNQPQHF. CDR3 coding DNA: TGTGCCAGTAGTACGACGAATATACCGGGACTTAGCAATCAGCCCCAGCATTTT.

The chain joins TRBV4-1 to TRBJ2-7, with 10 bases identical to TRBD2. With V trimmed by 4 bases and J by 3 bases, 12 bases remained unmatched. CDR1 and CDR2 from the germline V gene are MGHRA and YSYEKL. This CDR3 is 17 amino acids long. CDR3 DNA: TGCGCCAGCAGCCCTTTTGCCGGGACTAGCGTAAACTACGAGCAGTACTTC. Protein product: CASSPFAGTSVNYEQYF.

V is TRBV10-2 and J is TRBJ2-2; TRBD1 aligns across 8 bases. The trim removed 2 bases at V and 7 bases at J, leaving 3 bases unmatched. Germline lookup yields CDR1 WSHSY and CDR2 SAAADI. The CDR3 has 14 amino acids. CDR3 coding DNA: TGCGCCAGCAGTGAGCAGGGGGCGCACGGGGAGCTGTTTTTT. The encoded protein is CASSEQGAHGELFF.

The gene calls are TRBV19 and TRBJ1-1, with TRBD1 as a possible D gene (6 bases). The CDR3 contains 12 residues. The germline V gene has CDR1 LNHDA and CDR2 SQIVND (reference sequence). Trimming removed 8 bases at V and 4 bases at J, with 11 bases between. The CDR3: CASYRVSTEAFF. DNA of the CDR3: TGTGCCAGTTACAGGGTAAGCACTGAAGCTTTCTTT.

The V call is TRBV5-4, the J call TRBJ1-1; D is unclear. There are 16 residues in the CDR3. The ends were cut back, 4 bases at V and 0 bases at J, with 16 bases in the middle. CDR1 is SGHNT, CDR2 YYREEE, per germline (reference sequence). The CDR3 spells CASSPASTSLNTEAFF. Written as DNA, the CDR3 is TGTGCCAGCAGCCCCGCCTCAACTTCATTGAACACTGAAGCTTTCTTT. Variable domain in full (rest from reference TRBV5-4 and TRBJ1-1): ETGVTQSPTHLIKTRGQQVTLRCSSQSGHNTVSWYQQALGQGPQFIFQYYREEENGRGNFPPRFSGLQFPNYSSELNVNALELDDSALYLCASSPASTSLNTEAFFGQGTRLTVV.

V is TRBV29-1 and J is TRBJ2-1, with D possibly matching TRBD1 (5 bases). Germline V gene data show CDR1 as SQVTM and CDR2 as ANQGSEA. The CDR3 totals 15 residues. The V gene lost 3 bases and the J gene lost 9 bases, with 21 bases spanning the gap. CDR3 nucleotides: TGCAGCGTTGAGCTTAATGGGGCCGTTGGCGGTGAGCAGTTCTTC. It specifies CSVELNGAVGGEQFF.

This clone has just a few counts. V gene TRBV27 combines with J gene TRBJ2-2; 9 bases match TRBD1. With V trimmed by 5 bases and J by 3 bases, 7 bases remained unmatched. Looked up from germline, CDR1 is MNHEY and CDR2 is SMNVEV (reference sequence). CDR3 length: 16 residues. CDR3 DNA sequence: TGTGCCAGCAGTCCTCCGGGACAGGGTGACACCGGGGAGCTGTTTTTT. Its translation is CASSPPGQGDTGELFF.

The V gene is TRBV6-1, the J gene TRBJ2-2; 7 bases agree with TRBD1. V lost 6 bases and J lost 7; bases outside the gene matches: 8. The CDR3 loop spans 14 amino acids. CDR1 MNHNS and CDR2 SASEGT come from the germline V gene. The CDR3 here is CASRTGFGGGELFF. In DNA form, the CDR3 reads TGTGCCAGCAGGACAGGGTTTGGCGGCGGGGAGCTGTTTTTT.

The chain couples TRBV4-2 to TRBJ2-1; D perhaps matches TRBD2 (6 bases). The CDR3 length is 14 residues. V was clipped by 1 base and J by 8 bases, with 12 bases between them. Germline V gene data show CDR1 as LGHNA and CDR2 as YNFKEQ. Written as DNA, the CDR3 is TGTGCCAGCAGCCAAGCCGCTGGAGGGGATGAGCAGTTCTTC. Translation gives CASSQAAGGDEQFF.

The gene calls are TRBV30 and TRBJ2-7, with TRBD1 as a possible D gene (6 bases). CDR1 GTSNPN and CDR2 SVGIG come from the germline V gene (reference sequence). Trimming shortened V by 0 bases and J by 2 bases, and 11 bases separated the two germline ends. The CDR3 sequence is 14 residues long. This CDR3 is CAWSVKDRTYEQYF. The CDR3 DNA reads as TGTGCCTGGAGTGTAAAGGACAGAACCTACGAGCAGTACTTC.

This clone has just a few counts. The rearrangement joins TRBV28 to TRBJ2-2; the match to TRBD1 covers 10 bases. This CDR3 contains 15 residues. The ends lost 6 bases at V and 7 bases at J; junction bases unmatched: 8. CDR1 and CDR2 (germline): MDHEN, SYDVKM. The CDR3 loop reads CASSSGTGDVGELFF. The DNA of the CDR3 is TGTGCCAGCAGCTCCGGGACAGGGGATGTCGGGGAGCTGTTTTTT. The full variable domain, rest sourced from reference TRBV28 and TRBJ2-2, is DVKVTQSSRYLVKRTGEKVFLECVQDMDHENMFWYRQDPGLGLRLIYFSYDVKMKEKGDIPEGYSVSREKKERFSLILESASTNQTSMYLCASSSGTGDVGELFFGEGSRLTVL.

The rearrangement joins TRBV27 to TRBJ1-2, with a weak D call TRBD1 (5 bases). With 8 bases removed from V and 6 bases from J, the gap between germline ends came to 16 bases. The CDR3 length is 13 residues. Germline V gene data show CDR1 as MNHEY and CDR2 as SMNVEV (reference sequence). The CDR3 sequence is CASGHSGRNGYTF. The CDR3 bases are TGTGCCAGCGGTCATTCAGGGAGGAATGGCTACACCTTC.

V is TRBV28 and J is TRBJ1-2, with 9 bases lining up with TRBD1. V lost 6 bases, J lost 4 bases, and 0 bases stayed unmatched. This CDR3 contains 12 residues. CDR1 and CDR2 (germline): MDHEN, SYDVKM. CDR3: CASRDRGYGYTF. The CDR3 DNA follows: TGTGCCAGCAGGGACAGGGGCTATGGCTACACCTTC.

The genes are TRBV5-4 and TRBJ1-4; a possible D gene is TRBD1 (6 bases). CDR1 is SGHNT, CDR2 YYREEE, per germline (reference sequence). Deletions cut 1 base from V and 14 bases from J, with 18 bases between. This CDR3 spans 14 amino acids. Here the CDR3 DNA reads TGTGCCAGCAGCTTGAAGGCAGGGGTAAGAGGGCTGTTTTTT. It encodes CASSLKAGVRGLFF.

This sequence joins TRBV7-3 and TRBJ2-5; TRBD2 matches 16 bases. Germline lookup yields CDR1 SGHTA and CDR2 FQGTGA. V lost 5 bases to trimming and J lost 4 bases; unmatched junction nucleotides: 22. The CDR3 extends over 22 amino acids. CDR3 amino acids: CASSPFPVLQGTSGRASETQYF. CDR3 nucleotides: TGTGCCAGCAGCCCATTTCCGGTTCTACAAGGGACTAGCGGGAGGGCCTCAGAGACCCAGTACTTC.

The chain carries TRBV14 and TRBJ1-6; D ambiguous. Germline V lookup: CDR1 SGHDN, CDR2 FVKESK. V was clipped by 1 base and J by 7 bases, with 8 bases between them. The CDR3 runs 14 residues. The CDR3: CASSQGRENSPLHF. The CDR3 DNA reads TGTGCCAGCAGCCAAGGACGGGAAAATTCACCCCTCCACTTT.

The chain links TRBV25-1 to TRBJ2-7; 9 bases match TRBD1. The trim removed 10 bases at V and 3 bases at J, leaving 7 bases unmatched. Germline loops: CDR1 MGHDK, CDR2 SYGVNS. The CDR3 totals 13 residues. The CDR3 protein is CATSGQGNYEQYF. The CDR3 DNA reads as TGTGCCACCTCGGGACAGGGAAACTACGAGCAGTACTTC.

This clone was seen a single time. CDR3 protein: CASSTGNYEQYF. CDR3 DNA: TGTGCCAGCTCTACAGGTAACTACGAGCAGTACTTC. The chain carries TRBV6-5 and TRBJ2-7, with D possibly being TRBD1 (5 bases). The germline V and J ends were trimmed by 8 bases and 3 bases, with 11 bases remaining between them. The CDR3 extends over 12 amino acids. Per the germline V gene, CDR1 is MNHEY and CDR2 is SVGAGI.

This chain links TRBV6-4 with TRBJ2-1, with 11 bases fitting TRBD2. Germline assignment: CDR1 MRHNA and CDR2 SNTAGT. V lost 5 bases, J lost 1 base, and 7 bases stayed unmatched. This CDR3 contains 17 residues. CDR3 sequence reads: CASSTDSGRVSYNEQFF. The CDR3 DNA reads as TGTGCCAGCAGTACGGATAGCGGGAGGGTATCCTACAATGAGCAGTTCTTC.

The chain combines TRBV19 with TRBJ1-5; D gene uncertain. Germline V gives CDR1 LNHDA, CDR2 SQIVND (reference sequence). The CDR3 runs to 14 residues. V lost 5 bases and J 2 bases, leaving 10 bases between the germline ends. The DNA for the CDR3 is TGTGCCAGTAGTGCCCGGGAACGCAATCAGCCCCAGCATTTT. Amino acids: CASSARERNQPQHF.